A selection of T cell receptor beta chains follows, all from one sample in a study of blood T cells in healthy people across ages. TCRdb reprocessed the 5' RACE reads via MiXCR and lists one record per CDR3 protein. Here the sample spans about 1.5 million distinct CDR3 sequences, around 40% being singletons. The sample consisted of blood. All receptors come from a woman aged 18-30 years in good health. The CDR3 runs from the conserved cysteine through the conserved F or W. D genes are given only for firm matches. Clone size appears in some rows only: once, few, many, or a class for an expanded clone.

J	D	V	size	DNA	CDR3
TRBJ2-1	TRBD2	TRBV20-1	-	TGCAGTGCCGGGGGGCAACTAGCGGGAGGTCGGAGTGAGCAGTTCTTC	CSAGGQLAGGRSEQFF
TRBJ2-5	-	TRBV7-9	-	TGTGCCAGCAGCTTAGGGACGATAGGGGGGTGGCATGAGCAGTACTTC	CASSLGTIGGWHEQYF
TRBJ2-7	TRBD2	TRBV9	-	TGTGCCAGCAGCGCGACTAGCGGGAGTCACTACGAGCAGTACTTC	CASSATSGSHYEQYF
TRBJ2-1	-	TRBV6-1	-	TGTGCCAGCCGAGACATCTCTCTGAGCTCCTACAATGAGCAGTTCTTC	CASRDISLSSYNEQFF
TRBJ1-6	-	TRBV2	once	TGTGCCAGCAGTGAAAGGGGCGGGTTAGTTTCACCCCTCCACTTT	CASSERGGLVSPLHF
TRBJ1-2	-	TRBV5-1	-	TGCGCCAGCAGGGGACGGCACTATGGCTACACCTTC	CASRGRHYGYTF
TRBJ2-1	TRBD2	TRBV10-3	-	TGTGCCATCAGCGGACTAGCGGGAGTAACGAGCTCCTACAATGAGCAGTTCTTC	CAISGLAGVTSSYNEQFF
TRBJ2-3	TRBD1	TRBV7-9	-	TGTGCCAGCAGCTCACTGACAGGGGGATCCACAGATACGCAGTATTTT	CASSSLTGGSTDTQYF
TRBJ1-1	-	TRBV25-1	-	TGTGCCAGCAGTGACGCAGGGTGGACTGAAGCTTTCTTT	CASSDAGWTEAFF
TRBJ1-1	-	TRBV29-1	-	TGCAGCGTTGCCAAACGGCTGAACACTGAAGCTTTCTTT	CSVAKRLNTEAFF
TRBJ2-2	-	TRBV6-2/TRBV6-3	-	TGTGCCAGCAGTGCCCTCGCAACCACCGGGGAGCTGTTTTTT	CASSALATTGELFF
TRBJ1-2	-	TRBV25-1	few	TGTGCCAGCAGTGAACAGGGCAGGGCCTCAAGCTACACCTTC	CASSEQGRASSYTF
TRBJ2-7	-	TRBV7-6	-	TGTGCCAGCAGCTTAGGAGAGGAGGGTGAGCAGTACTTC	CASSLGEEGEQYF
TRBJ2-7	-	TRBV10-3	-	TGTGCCATCAGTGGTACCCCAGAACCAGTATACGAGCAGTACTTC	CAISGTPEPVYEQYF
TRBJ2-1	-	TRBV6-5	few	TGTGCCAGCATGTCCTCCTACAATGAGCAGTTCTTC	CASMSSYNEQFF
TRBJ2-1	-	TRBV15	-	TGTGCCACCAGCAGAGATCGGTTACAGGGAACAGATGAGCAGTTCTTC	CATSRDRLQGTDEQFF
TRBJ2-3	-	TRBV10-3	-	TGTGCCATCAGTGTTGACAGCACAGATACGCAGTATTTT	CAISVDSTDTQYF
TRBJ1-5	TRBD1	TRBV6-6	-	TGTGCCAGCAGTTACCAACAAGGGGACAGGGGAGGTCAGCCCCAGCATTTT	CASSYQQGDRGGQPQHF
TRBJ1-1	-	TRBV3-1	few	TGTGCCAGCAGCCAAGCTCGGCGTCTGAACACTGAAGCTTTCTTT	CASSQARRLNTEAFF
TRBJ2-7	-	TRBV9	once	TGTGCCAGCAGCGTAGAGCCGCTGAGCTCCTACAATGAGCAGTACTTC	CASSVEPLSSYNEQYF
TRBJ1-4	-	TRBV20-1	-	TGCAGTGCTAGGCGGGGGGGCGGTGGCGAAAAACTGTTTTTT	CSARRGGGGEKLFF
TRBJ2-1	TRBD2	TRBV2	few	TGTGCCAGCAGACTCCTAGCGGGGGGAGGAGAGCAGTTCTTC	CASRLLAGGGEQFF
TRBJ1-2	TRBD1	TRBV27	few	TGTGCCAGCAGTCCCTCTGTTCCGGGACAGGGAAGGTTGAACTATGGCTACACCTTC	CASSPSVPGQGRLNYGYTF
TRBJ2-3	TRBD2	TRBV29-1	-	TGCAGCGCGGTCCCTGGACTAGCGGCAGATACGCAGTATTTT	CSAVPGLAADTQYF
TRBJ2-1	-	TRBV20-1	once	TGCAGTGCTAGGGTCACGGGACTCCTCGTCAATGAGCAGTTCTTC	CSARVTGLLVNEQFF
TRBJ2-5	TRBD2	TRBV12-3/TRBV12-4	few	TGTGCCAGCAGGCTGACAGCGGGGGGGCCACTTGAGCAGTACTTC	CASRLTAGGPLEQYF
TRBJ2-7	-	TRBV6-2/TRBV6-3	few	TGTGCCAGCAGCCATGGGACCGTCGAGCAGTACTTC	CASSHGTVEQYF
TRBJ2-7	TRBD2	TRBV4-1	few	TGCGCCAGCAGCCAAGATCCGGGGGGCTACGAGCAGTACTTC	CASSQDPGGYEQYF
TRBJ1-5	-	TRBV15	few	TGTGCCACCAGCAGAGTAGGACCCAATCAGCCCCAGCATTTT	CATSRVGPNQPQHF
TRBJ2-3	TRBD2	TRBV7-8	-	TGTGCCAGCAGCTTTCCGGGACTAGCGGGGGGGCCGACAGATACGCAGTATTTT	CASSFPGLAGGPTDTQYF
TRBJ1-2	-	TRBV11-2	-	TGTGCCAGCAGCTTAGATGGCGGATTTGATGGCTACACCTTC	CASSLDGGFDGYTF
TRBJ1-2	-	TRBV7-3	once	TGTGCCAGCAGCCCAGCAGGGATTACTAACTATGGCTACACCTTC	CASSPAGITNYGYTF
TRBJ2-1	-	TRBV7-2	-	TGTGCCAGCAGCTCACAGGGTTTGGGGACCCAGTTCTTC	CASSSQGLGTQFF
TRBJ2-2	TRBD2	TRBV4-1	-	TGCGCCAGCAGCACATTCCCTAGGGGAGGGACCGGGGAGCTGTTTTTT	CASSTFPRGGTGELFF
TRBJ2-7	-	TRBV7-9	-	TGTGCCAGCAGCTTAGCAGTCGGCGAGCAGTACTTC	CASSLAVGEQYF
TRBJ2-7	-	TRBV10-3	once	TGTGCCACCGGGACCAACTACGAGCAGTACTTC	CATGTNYEQYF
TRBJ1-1	-	TRBV2	few	TGTGCCAGCAGTGGCGAGGGGAACACTGAAGCTTTCTTT	CASSGEGNTEAFF
TRBJ2-5	-	TRBV10-3	few	TGTGCCATCAGTGGACATCACCAAGAGACCCAGTACTTC	CAISGHHQETQYF
TRBJ1-6	TRBD1	TRBV20-1	-	TGCAGTGCAATCGGACAGGGTTACGATTCACCCCTCCACTTT	CSAIGQGYDSPLHF
TRBJ2-7	-	TRBV11-2	-	TGTGCCAGCAGCTTAGACAGGGACAACTACGAGCAGTACTTC	CASSLDRDNYEQYF
TRBJ2-1	-	TRBV6-5	-	TGTGCCACCTTTTCCCCCCGACAGGAGTACAATGAGCAGTTCTTC	CATFSPRQEYNEQFF
TRBJ2-1	-	TRBV7-2	few	TGTGCCAGCAGCTCATGGCGGGAATACAATGAGCAGTTCTTC	CASSSWREYNEQFF
TRBJ1-1	-	TRBV12-3/TRBV12-4	-	TGTGCCAGCAGCTATGACACCTACACTGAAGCTTTCTTT	CASSYDTYTEAFF
TRBJ1-2	TRBD1	TRBV6-5	-	TGTGCCAGCAGGACAGGCACAGGGGCGCGGGGTAGAGGCTACACCTTC	CASRTGTGARGRGYTF
TRBJ2-1	-	TRBV11-2	-	TGTGCCAGCAGCCCCACTAGGGGATCCTACAATGAGCAGTTCTTC	CASSPTRGSYNEQFF